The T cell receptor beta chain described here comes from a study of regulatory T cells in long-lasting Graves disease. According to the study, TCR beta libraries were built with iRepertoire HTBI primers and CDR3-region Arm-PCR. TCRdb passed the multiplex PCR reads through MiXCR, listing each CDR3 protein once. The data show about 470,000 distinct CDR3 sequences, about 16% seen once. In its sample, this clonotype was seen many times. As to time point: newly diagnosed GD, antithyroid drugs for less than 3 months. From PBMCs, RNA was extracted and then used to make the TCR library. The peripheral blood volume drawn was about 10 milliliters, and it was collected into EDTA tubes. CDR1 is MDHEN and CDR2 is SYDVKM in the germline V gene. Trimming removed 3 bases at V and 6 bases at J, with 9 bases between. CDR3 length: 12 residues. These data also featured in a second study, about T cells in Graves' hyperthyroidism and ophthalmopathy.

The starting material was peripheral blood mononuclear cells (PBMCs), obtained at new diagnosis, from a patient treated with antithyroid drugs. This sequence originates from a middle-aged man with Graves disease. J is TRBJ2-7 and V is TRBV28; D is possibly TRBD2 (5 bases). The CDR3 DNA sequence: TGTGCCAGCAGTTTTCCGAGGGCCGAGCAGTACTTC. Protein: CASSFPRAEQYF.